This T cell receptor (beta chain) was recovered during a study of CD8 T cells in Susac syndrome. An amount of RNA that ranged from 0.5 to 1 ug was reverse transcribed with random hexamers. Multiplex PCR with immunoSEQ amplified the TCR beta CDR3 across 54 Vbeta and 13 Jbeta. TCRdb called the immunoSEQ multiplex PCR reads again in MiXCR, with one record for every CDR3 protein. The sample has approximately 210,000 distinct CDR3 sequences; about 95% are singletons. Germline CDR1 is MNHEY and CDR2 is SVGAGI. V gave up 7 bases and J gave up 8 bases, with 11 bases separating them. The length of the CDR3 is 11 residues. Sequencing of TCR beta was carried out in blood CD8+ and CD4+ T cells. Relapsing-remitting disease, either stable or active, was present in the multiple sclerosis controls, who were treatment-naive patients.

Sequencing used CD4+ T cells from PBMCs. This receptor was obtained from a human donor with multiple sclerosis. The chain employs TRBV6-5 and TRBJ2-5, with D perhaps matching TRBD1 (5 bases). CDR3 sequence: CASNSQGTQYF. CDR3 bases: TGTGCCAGCAACTCCCAGGGAACCCAGTACTTC.